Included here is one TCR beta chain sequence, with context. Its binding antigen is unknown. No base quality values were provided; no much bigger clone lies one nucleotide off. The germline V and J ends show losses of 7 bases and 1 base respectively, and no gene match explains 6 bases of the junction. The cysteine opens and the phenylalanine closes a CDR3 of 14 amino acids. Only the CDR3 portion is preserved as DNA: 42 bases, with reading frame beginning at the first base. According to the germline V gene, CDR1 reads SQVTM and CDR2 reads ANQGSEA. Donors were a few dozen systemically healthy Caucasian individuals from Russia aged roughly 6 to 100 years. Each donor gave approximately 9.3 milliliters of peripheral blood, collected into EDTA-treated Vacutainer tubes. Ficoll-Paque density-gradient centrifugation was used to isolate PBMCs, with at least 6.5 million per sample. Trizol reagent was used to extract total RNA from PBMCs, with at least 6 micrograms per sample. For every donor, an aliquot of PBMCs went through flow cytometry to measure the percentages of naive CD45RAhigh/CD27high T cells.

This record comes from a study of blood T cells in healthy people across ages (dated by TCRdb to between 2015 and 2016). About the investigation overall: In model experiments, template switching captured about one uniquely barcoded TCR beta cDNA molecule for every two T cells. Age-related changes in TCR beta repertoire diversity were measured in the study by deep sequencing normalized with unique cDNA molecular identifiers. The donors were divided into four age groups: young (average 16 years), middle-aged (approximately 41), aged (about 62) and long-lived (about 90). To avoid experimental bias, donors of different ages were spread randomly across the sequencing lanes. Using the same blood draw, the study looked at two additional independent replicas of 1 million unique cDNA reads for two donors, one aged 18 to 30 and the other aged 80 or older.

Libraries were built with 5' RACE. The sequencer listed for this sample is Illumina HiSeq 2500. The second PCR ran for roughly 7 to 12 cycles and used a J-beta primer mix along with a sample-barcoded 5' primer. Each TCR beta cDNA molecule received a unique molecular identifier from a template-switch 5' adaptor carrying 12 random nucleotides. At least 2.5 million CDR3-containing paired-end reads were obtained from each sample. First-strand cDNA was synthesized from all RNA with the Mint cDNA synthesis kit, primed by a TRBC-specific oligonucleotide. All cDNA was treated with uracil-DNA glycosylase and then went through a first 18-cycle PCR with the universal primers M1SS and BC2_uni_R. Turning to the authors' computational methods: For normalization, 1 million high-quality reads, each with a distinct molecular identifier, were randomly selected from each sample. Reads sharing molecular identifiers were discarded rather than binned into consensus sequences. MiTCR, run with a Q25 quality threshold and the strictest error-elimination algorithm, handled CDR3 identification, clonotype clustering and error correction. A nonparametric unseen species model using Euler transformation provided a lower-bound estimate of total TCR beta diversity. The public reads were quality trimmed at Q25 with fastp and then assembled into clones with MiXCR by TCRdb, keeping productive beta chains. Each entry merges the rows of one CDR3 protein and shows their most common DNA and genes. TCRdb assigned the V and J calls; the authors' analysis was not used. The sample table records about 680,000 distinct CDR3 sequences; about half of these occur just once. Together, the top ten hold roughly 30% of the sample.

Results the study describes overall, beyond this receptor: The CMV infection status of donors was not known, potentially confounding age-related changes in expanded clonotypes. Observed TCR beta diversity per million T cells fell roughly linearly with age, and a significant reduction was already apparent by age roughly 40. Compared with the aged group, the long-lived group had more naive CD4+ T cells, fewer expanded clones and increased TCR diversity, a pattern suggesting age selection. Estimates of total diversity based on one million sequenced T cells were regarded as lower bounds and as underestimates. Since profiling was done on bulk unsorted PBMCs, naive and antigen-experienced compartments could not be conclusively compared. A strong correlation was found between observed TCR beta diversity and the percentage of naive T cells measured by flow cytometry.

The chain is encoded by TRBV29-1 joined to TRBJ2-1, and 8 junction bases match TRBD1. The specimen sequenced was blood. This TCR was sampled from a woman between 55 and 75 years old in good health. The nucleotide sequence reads TGCAGCGGGCAAACAGGGGGATCCTACAATGAGCAGTTCTTC. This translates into CSGQTGGSYNEQFF.